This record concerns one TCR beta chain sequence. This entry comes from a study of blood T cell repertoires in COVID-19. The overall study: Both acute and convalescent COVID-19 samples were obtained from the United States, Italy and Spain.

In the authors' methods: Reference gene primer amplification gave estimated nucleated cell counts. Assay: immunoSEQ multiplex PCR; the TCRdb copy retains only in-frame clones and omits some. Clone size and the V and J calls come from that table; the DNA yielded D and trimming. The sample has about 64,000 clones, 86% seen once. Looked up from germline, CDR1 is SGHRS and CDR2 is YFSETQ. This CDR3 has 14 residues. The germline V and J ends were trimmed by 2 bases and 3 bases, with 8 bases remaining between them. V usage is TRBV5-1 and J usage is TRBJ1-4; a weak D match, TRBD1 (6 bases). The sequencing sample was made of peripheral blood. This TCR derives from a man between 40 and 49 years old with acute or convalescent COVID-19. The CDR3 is CASSLQGANEKLFF. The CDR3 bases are TGCGCCAGCAGCTTACAGGGTGCTAATGAAAAACTGTTTTTT.